This T cell receptor (beta chain) was observed in a study of T cells in Graves' hyperthyroidism and ophthalmopathy. Study-level points and caveats: Most clonotypes that expanded in the thyroid above 0.001 also showed up in blood.

A word on this clonotype: What it binds is not known.

Clinical symptoms, serum thyroxine, TRAb, thyroid ultrasound and orbital computed tomography informed diagnoses. The blood sample dates from first hyperthyroidism diagnosis, preceding any ophthalmopathy symptoms. Extraction of PBMCs used roughly 9.6 ml of fresh peripheral blood. J gave up 4 bases and V 6 bases, and 9 bases lay outside the gene matches. The germline V gene has CDR1 LNHDA and CDR2 SQIVND (reference sequence). This CDR3 has 15 amino acids. Using RNA transcripts as the source, TCR beta CDR3 regions were amplified. With the HTBI primer set, the TCR CDR3 went through a first round of RT-PCR. TCRdb itself ran the multiplex PCR reads through MiXCR, one entry per CDR3 protein. The sample yields roughly 38,000 distinct CDR3 sequences, just under 50% seen once.

The source material was blood. This chain links TRBV19 with TRBJ1-5, with 7 bases lining up with TRBD1. This TCR was recovered from a woman in her forties or fifties with Graves' hyperthyroidism that later progressed to Graves' ophthalmopathy. The chain's CDR3 is CASSRTGTGNQPQHF. The CDR3 coding sequence is TGTGCCAGTAGCAGGACAGGTACGGGAAATCAGCCCCAGCATTTT.